The subject of this entry is one T cell receptor beta chain. Its antigen is undetermined. Different DNA sequences within this sample yield the same CDR3. Researchers ran the PCR with 60 Vbeta and 13 Jbeta primers. Profiling relied on immunoSEQ multiplex PCR, and the TCRdb table lists in-frame clones only, not all of them. The profile shows over 150,000 clones, roughly 80% of them singletons. This entry comes from a study of cytomegalovirus exposure and HLA in healthy donors. Whole-study findings and limits: The study carried out a later analysis of TCR beta sequences. It associated approximately 15,000 of them with specific HLA alleles at a false discovery rate of 0.05. A later analysis showed TCR association rates differing by HLA locus, peaking at DRB1 and lowest at HLA-C. It was approximately 170 TCR beta chains that were listed as cytomegalovirus-associated. Researchers reported that a few CMV-associated chains were confirmed in vitro as CMV antigen-specific.

The CDR3 sequence is 14 residues long. Per the germline V gene, CDR1 is LGHNA and CDR2 is YSLEER. V shed 0 bases and J shed 4 bases, with 9 bases lying between them. Sequencing was performed on PBMCs. The source is a woman in her twenties or thirties in good health and CMV-seropositive. This chain uses TRBV4-3 with TRBJ1-2; D is perhaps TRBD1 (5 bases). CDR3 protein: CASSQERGGYGYTF. CDR3 DNA: TGCGCCAGCAGCCAAGAAAGGGGAGGCTATGGCTACACCTTC.